This T cell receptor delta chain was captured by sequencing in a study of γδ T cells in repeated Plasmodium falciparum infection. Study context: Malaria-naive adults were infected with P. falciparum NF54 four times over about 600 days. Timepoints: baseline, immediately before selected infections, and 21 days after every infection. Study conclusions and caveats: Malian children's Vdelta2-negative repertoires appeared more expanded and less diverse than Australians'.

Gammadelta T cells were flow-sorted from PBMC into Vgamma9/Vdelta2+ and Vdelta2-negative populations for bulk analysis. TCRdb called clones from the multiplex PCR reads again using CATT. This repertoire shows roughly 90,000 delta-chain clones, under 1.5% found once; its top ten account for 8.5% to 10%. A word on this clone: Its specificity is unknown. TCRdb attributes to this sequence the protein of a much larger clone, which differs from the DNA translation at residue 8; a read error is likely, and the protein displayed is translated from the DNA.

Germline V gene sequence: CDR1 GEAIGNYY, CDR2 EKD. V gave up 0 bases and J gave up 0 bases, with 10 bases separating them. This CDR3 is built from 15 residues. The sequenced material came from gamma-delta T cells from blood. This receptor was identified in a pool of human donors (malaria-infected and uninfected, not separated). This rearrangement joins TRDV2 to TRDJ1; no definite D call. The J gene, missing from TCRdb, was assigned here through DNA to germline matching. For the CDR3, the DNA is TGTGCCTGTGACACCGTGGTACACGACACCGATAAACTCATCTTT. Translating it yields CACDTVVHDTDKLIF.